One sample yielded the 7 T cell receptor beta chains listed below, sequenced in a study of blood T cell repertoires in COVID-19. Measured with immunoSEQ multiplex PCR; TCRdb has only the in-frame clones, and not every one. The repertoire holds 150,000 or so clones, with roughly 89% as singletons. The source material was peripheral blood. The receptor source for this set is a woman in her 70s with COVID-19, enrolled during active disease.

The chain links TRBV19 to TRBJ1-6; 8 nucleotides line up with TRBD1. V shed 6 bases and J 9 bases; nucleotides not matched to a gene: 10. The CDR3 contains 15 residues. CDR1 and CDR2 from the germline V gene are LNHDA and SQIVND (reference sequence). The CDR3 nucleotides are TGTGCCAGTAGAACAGCGACAGGGGCTGGTTCACCCCTCCACTTT. Encoded protein: CASRTATGAGSPLHF.

This chain uses TRBV6-6 with TRBJ2-7; weak D call: TRBD1 (7 bases). Trimming pared 5 bases from V and 4 bases from J, leaving 18 bases between. The V gene's germline CDR1 is MNHNY and CDR2 SVGAGI (reference sequence). The CDR3 is made up of 15 amino acids. Written as DNA, the CDR3 is TGTGCCAGCAGTGACCAGGGGGGAGTGGGGTACGAGCAGTACTTC. Residues: CASSDQGGVGYEQYF.

The chain has TRBV4-1 and TRBJ1-1; 8 nucleotides align to TRBD1. V was pared by 6 bases and J by 1 base, with 4 bases of the junction left unmatched. Germline-derived CDR1 and CDR2 are MGHRA and YSYEKL. The CDR3 contains 14 residues. In nucleotides, the CDR3 is TGCGCCAGCAGTGGACAGGGTTCGAACACTGAAGCTTTCTTT. Translating it yields CASSGQGSNTEAFF.

The rearrangement joins TRBV29-1 to TRBJ2-5; 9 nucleotides align to TRBD2. The CDR3 has 16 residues. In germline, CDR1 is SQVTM, CDR2 ANQGSEA. Trimming cost V 6 bases and J 7 bases; bases outside gene matches: 18. In DNA form, the CDR3 reads TGCAGCGTCCCGAGGGGAGTAGCGGGGGCCTCCGGGACCCAGTACTTC. Protein sequence: CSVPRGVAGASGTQYF.

V usage is TRBV5-1 and J usage is TRBJ2-1; TRBD2 is a possible D gene (7 bases). Germline CDR1 SGHRS, CDR2 YFSETQ. This CDR3 is built from 16 residues. Trimming took 0 bases from V and 7 from J, leaving 17 bases between them. This CDR3 reads CASSLDVAGASNEQFF. The CDR3 coding sequence is TGCGCCAGCAGCTTGGATGTGGCGGGGGCTAGTAATGAGCAGTTCTTC.

J is TRBJ1-6 and V is TRBV28; the D gene is possibly TRBD1 (6 bases). Trimming removed 4 bases from V and 6 bases from J, with 10 bases in between. The CDR3 loop spans 14 amino acids. CDR1 is MDHEN and CDR2 is SYDVKM in the germline V gene. The DNA of the CDR3 is TGTGCCAGCAGTTGGACAGCCAGTAATTCACCCCTCCACTTT. Translated, it gives CASSWTASNSPLHF.

The V call is TRBV18, the J call TRBJ2-7; D possibly corresponds to TRBD2 (5 bases). The CDR3 length is 14 residues. V was clipped by 4 bases and J by 2 bases, with 12 bases between them. Looked up from germline, CDR1 is KGHSH and CDR2 is LQKENI. The CDR3 loop reads CASSLTTGTYEQYF. CDR3 DNA: TGTGCCAGCTCACTAACGACGGGAACCTACGAGCAGTACTTC.